The 21 T cell receptor beta chains below all came from one sample that was sequenced in a study of shared clonotypes between healthy human individuals. CD45RO-negative CD8 cells positively selected for CCR7 made up the naive population, which excluded terminally differentiated effector memory CD45RA+ cells. Here immunoSEQ multiplex PCR was the method, and the copy in TCRdb shows in-frame clones only, minus some. Among approximately 810,000 clones, around 92% were seen once, and the ten largest hold about 24%. Sequenced material: naive CD8+ T cells sorted from blood. The receptors derive from a man aged 25 to 40 in good health.

This rearrangement joins TRBV4-3 to TRBJ2-1; tentative D call: TRBD2 (5 bases). Germline V CDR1 and CDR2: LGHNA, YSLEER. The CDR3 extends over 15 amino acids. Trimming left V 0 bases short and J 7 bases short, with 13 bases between. This CDR3 reads CASSQDLAGRNEQFF. The CDR3 DNA is TGCGCCAGCAGCCAAGATCTGGCGGGCAGAAATGAGCAGTTCTTC.

This chain connects TRBV11-2 to TRBJ2-7; D unclear. This CDR3 region has 14 residues. V lost 2 bases and J lost 7, with 15 bases in between. The germline V gene has CDR1 SGHAT and CDR2 FQNNGV. The CDR3 DNA reads as TGTGCCAGCAGCTTAATACTACGCCCGTGGGAGCAGTACTTC. Protein sequence: CASSLILRPWEQYF.

J is TRBJ2-7 and V is TRBV15, with TRBD2 identical over 12 bases. Germline-derived CDR1 and CDR2 are LNHNV and YYDKDF (reference sequence). V lost 0 bases and J lost 3; bases outside the gene matches: 15. The CDR3 runs 20 residues. CDR3 region: CATSRDVLAGGESGGYEQYF. As DNA, the CDR3 is TGTGCCACCAGCAGAGACGTTCTAGCGGGAGGGGAGTCTGGCGGCTACGAGCAGTACTTC.

This clone turned up a few times. The CDR3 region is CASSFGLASDEQFF. As DNA, the CDR3 is TGCGCCAGCAGCTTTGGTCTAGCTTCCGATGAGCAGTTCTTC. The chain couples TRBV5-1 to TRBJ2-1, with TRBD2 as a possible D gene (5 bases). The germline V and J ends were trimmed by 2 bases and 8 bases, with 14 bases remaining between them. The CDR3 is 14 amino acids. The V gene's germline CDR1 is SGHRS and CDR2 YFSETQ.

This clone was seen a few times. This chain links TRBV30 with TRBJ2-2; D uncertain. The CDR3 is 11 amino acids. V dropped 2 bases and J dropped 2 bases, with 0 bases sitting between them. CDR1 GTSNPN and CDR2 SVGIG come from the germline V gene (reference sequence). Here the CDR3 reads CAWSNTGELFF. Written as DNA, the CDR3 is TGTGCCTGGAGTAACACCGGGGAGCTGTTTTTT.

As DNA, the CDR3 is TGTGCCAGCAGCTTAGCGGGTGGGGGGGAGTACGAGCAGTACTTC. This translates into CASSLAGGGEYEQYF. This rearrangement joins TRBV7-6 to TRBJ2-7, with TRBD2 matching 7 bases. The CDR3 is 15 residues long. Germline-derived CDR1 and CDR2 are SGHVS and FNYEAQ. After removal of 0 bases from V and 4 bases from J, the junction contained 6 bases not matched to a gene.

V gene TRBV2 combines with J gene TRBJ2-3, with 13 bases fitting TRBD2. V dropped 3 bases and J dropped 4; count of bases not matched to a gene: 7. The CDR3 loop spans 17 amino acids. CDR1 is SNHLY and CDR2 is FYNNEI in the germline V gene. This CDR3 is CASSDTSGRAIADTQYF. The CDR3 DNA reads TGTGCCAGCAGTGATACTAGCGGGAGGGCCATCGCAGATACGCAGTATTTT.

This chain connects TRBV6-5 to TRBJ2-5; D uncertain. V lost 3 bases and J lost 2, with 7 bases in between. The CDR3 is 13 amino acids. In germline, CDR1 is MNHEY, CDR2 SVGAGI. CDR3 sequence (DNA): TGTGCCAGCAGTTATGACGGACAAGAGACCCAGTACTTC. This encodes CASSYDGQETQYF.

In its sample, this clone was seen once. This chain connects TRBV5-6 to TRBJ2-7, with D perhaps TRBD2 (5 bases). Trimming stripped 3 bases from V and 5 bases from J, with 21 bases between. This CDR3 contains 16 residues. Germline CDR1 SGHDT, CDR2 YYEEEE. CDR3 in amino acids: CASSSHRYEGLNEQYF. The CDR3, as DNA: TGTGCCAGCAGCTCTCACCGATACGAGGGATTAAACGAGCAGTACTTC. The whole variable domain, filled in from reference TRBV5-6 and TRBJ2-7, reads DAGVTQSPTHLIKTRGQQVTLRCSPKSGHDTVSWYQQALGQGPQFIFQYYEEEERQRGNFPDRFSGHQFPNYSSELNVNALLLGDSALYLCASSSHRYEGLNEQYFGPGTRLTVT.

The V and J genes are TRBV7-2 and TRBJ1-5; D is possibly TRBD1 (6 bases). V lost 3 bases to trimming and J lost 7 bases, with 10 bases between them. CDR3 size: 13 residues. Germline assignment: CDR1 SGHTA and CDR2 FQGNSA. DNA of the CDR3: TGTGCCAGCAGCTTGGGGGCAGGGCAGCCCCAGCATTTT. Translated: CASSLGAGQPQHF.

The V call is TRBV27, the J call TRBJ2-7; 13 nucleotides align to TRBD2. V lost 6 bases to trimming and J lost 6 bases; unmatched junction nucleotides: 5. The CDR3 contains 14 residues. Germline V gene lookup returns CDR1 MNHEY and CDR2 SMNVEV (reference sequence). DNA of the CDR3: TGTGCCAGCAGCCCGGGACTAGCGGGAAGCGAGCAGTACTTC. This codes for CASSPGLAGSEQYF.

V and J are TRBV4-1 and TRBJ2-5, with D perhaps TRBD1 (5 bases). Trimming left V 0 bases short and J 9 bases short, with 14 bases between. Germline assignment: CDR1 MGHRA and CDR2 YSYEKL. This CDR3 spans 14 amino acids. The DNA for the CDR3 is TGCGCCAGCAGCCAAGACGGCAGGGTGAGACCCCAGTACTTC. Its translation: CASSQDGRVRPQYF.

The chain recombines TRBV5-4 with TRBJ2-3; 7 positions match TRBD2. The CDR3 has 15 amino acids. The germline V gene has CDR1 SGHNT and CDR2 YYREEE (reference sequence). The V segment lost 2 bases and the J segment 4 bases; nucleotides outside the gene matches: 7. The CDR3 is CASSFGGSVPDTQYF. In DNA form, the CDR3 reads TGTGCCAGCAGCTTTGGCGGGAGCGTTCCAGATACGCAGTATTTT.

CDR3 DNA: TGTGCCAGCAGCGACAGGGTTCCCACCTACAATGAGCAGTTCTTC. This codes for CASSDRVPTYNEQFF. The chain employs TRBV7-9 and TRBJ2-1, with 7 bases matching TRBD1. V lost 5 bases to trimming and J lost 2 bases; unmatched junction nucleotides: 6. CDR1 is SEHNR and CDR2 is FQNEAQ in the germline V gene (reference sequence). The CDR3 extends over 15 amino acids.

V and J are TRBV2 and TRBJ2-3, with TRBD2 matching 8 bases. This CDR3 is 17 amino acids long. CDR1 is SNHLY and CDR2 is FYNNEI in the germline V gene. J lost 7 bases, V lost 6 bases, and 18 bases had no gene match. Here the CDR3 DNA reads TGTGCCAGCAGGAGCCCCCCAGGCGAGCGGGAGATTTATACGCAGTATTTT. It yields the protein CASRSPPGEREIYTQYF.

The chain uses TRBV14 and TRBJ2-4; the D is unclear. Trimming removed 0 bases at V and 7 bases at J, with 7 bases between. The CDR3 covers 13 residues. Germline CDR1 and CDR2: SGHDN and FVKESK. The CDR3 DNA sequence: TGTGCCAGCAGCCAAGACCACTTGAACATTCAGTACTTC. It encodes CASSQDHLNIQYF.

This clone has only one observation. The chain links TRBV6-6 to TRBJ2-2, with TRBD2 matching 8 bases. The CDR3 covers 14 residues. Trimming removed 6 bases from V and 6 bases from J; junction bases left unmatched: 6. CDR1 is MNHNY, CDR2 SVGAGI, per germline (reference sequence). The CDR3 protein is CASRPRGGAGELFF. For the CDR3, the DNA is TGTGCCAGCAGACCCCGGGGGGGTGCCGGGGAGCTGTTTTTT.

The V and J genes are TRBV14 and TRBJ2-7; D unclear. V shed 3 bases and J shed 5 bases, with 11 bases lying between them. Germline V gives CDR1 SGHDN, CDR2 FVKESK. This CDR3 is built from 13 residues. The DNA of the CDR3 is TGTGCCAGCAGCCAGCCGGGTTGCCACGAGCAGTACTTC. Translating it yields CASSQPGCHEQYF.

The V call is TRBV9, the J call TRBJ2-1; TRBD2 might be the D (5 bases). Germline V CDR1 and CDR2: SGDLS, YYNGEE. Between the trimmed V and J ends, which lost 0 bases and 8 bases, there was a span of 9 bases. The CDR3 spans 13 residues. The DNA of the CDR3 is TGTGCCAGCAGCGTAGAGACCGGGGATGAGCAGTTCTTC. Residues: CASSVETGDEQFF.

This clone is a singleton in its sample. This chain links TRBV11-2 with TRBJ2-1; 7 bases line up with TRBD1. Germline loops: CDR1 SGHAT, CDR2 FQNNGV. The ends lost 7 bases at V and 2 bases at J; junction bases unmatched: 2. The CDR3 contains 13 residues. Here the CDR3 reads CASKDRTYNEQFF. The CDR3 nucleotides are TGTGCCAGCAAGGACAGGACCTACAATGAGCAGTTCTTC.

This clone was seen a few times. Written as DNA, the CDR3 is TGTGCCAGTAGTGAGGGGTCGGGAACGGGGACCGGGGAGCTGTTTTTT. This sequence encodes CASSEGSGTGTGELFF. The genes are TRBV19 and TRBJ2-2; D is tentatively TRBD1 or TRBD2 (5 bases each). Germline V gene data show CDR1 as LNHDA and CDR2 as SQIVND (reference sequence). This CDR3 is 16 amino acids long. Deletions cut 5 bases from V and 5 bases from J, with 18 bases between.